This T cell receptor beta chain is drawn from a study of shared clonotypes between healthy human individuals. Study conclusions and caveats: Apart from blood, nothing was sampled; tissue repertoires likely differ.

In its sample, this clone was seen once. The target antigen is unknown. This CDR3 has 12 residues. Only in-frame clones appear in the TCRdb table, and some are missing; sequencing was by immunoSEQ multiplex PCR. Among some 550,000 clones listed, around 97% were seen once. Input material: naive CD4+ T cells sorted from blood. Subset defined: CD45RA+ positively selected. This TCR was sampled from a woman aged 25 to 45 in good health. The J gene is TRBJ2-7, the V gene TRBV21-1; TRBD1 reflects the table's D call only, with no check against the DNA. TRBV21-1 represents a pseudogene. Here the CDR3 DNA reads TGTGCCAGCAATCAGGGTAACTACGAGCAGTACTTC. Amino acids: CASNQGNYEQYF.